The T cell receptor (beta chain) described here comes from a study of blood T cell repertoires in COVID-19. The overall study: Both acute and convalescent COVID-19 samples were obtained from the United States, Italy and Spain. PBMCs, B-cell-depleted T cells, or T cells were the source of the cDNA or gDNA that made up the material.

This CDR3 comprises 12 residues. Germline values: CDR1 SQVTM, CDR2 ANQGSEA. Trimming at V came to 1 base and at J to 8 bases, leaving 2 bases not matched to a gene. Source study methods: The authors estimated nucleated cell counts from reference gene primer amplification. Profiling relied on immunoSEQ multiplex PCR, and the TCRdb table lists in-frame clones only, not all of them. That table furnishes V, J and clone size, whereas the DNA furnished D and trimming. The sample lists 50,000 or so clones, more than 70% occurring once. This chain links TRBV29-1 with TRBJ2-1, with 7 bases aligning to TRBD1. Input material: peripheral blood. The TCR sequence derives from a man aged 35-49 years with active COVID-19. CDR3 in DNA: TGCAGCGTTGAAGGGCAGGGGGATGAGCAGTTCTTC. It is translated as CSVEGQGDEQFF.